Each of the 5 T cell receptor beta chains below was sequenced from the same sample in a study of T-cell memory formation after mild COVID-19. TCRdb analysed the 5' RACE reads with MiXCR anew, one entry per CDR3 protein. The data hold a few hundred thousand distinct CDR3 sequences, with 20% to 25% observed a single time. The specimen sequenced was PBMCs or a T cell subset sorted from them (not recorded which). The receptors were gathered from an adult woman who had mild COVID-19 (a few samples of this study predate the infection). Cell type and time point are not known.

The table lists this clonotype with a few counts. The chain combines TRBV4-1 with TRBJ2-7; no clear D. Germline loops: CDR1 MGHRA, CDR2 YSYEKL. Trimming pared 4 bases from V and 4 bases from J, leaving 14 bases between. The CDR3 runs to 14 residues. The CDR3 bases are TGCGCCAGCAGCCCTAGTGGAGCCAATTACGAGCAGTACTTC. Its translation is CASSPSGANYEQYF.

The CDR3: CASSEQGISNEKLFF. The CDR3 coding sequence is TGTGCCAGCAGTGAACAGGGAATTTCGAATGAAAAACTGTTTTTT. This sequence joins TRBV2 and TRBJ1-4, with a weak D call TRBD1 (5 bases). The CDR3 totals 15 residues. Trimming removed 2 bases at V and 5 bases at J, with 12 bases between. CDR1 is SNHLY, CDR2 FYNNEI, per germline. Full variable domain (rest looked up from reference TRBV2 and TRBJ1-4): EPEVTQTPSHQVTQMGQEVILRCVPISNHLYFYWYRQILGQKVEFLVSFYNNEISEKSEIFDDQFSVERPDGSNFTLKIRSTKLEDSAMYFCASSEQGISNEKLFFGSGTQLSVL.

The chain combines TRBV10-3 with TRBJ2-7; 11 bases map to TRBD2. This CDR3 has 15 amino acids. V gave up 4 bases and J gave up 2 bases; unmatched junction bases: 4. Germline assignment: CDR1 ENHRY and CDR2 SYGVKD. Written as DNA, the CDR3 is TGTGCCATCAGTGGTAGCGGGAGGGCCGCCTACGAGCAGTACTTC. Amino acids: CAISGSGRAAYEQYF.

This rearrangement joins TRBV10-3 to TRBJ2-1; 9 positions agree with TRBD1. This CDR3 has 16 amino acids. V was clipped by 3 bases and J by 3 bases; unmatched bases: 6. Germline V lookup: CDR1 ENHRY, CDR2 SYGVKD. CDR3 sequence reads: CAISEQTGGLYNEQFF. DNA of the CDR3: TGTGCCATCAGTGAACAGACAGGGGGACTCTACAATGAGCAGTTCTTC.

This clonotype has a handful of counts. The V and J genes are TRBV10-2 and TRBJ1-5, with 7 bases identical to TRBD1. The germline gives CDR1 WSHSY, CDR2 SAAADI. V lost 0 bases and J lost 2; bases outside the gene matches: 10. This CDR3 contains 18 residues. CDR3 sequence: CASSESTNRGRGNQPQHF. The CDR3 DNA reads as TGCGCCAGCAGTGAGTCGACGAACAGGGGAAGGGGCAATCAGCCCCAGCATTTT.